This is a list of T cell receptor beta chains from one sample in a study of blood T cell repertoires in COVID-19. Assay used: immunoSEQ multiplex PCR; TCRdb lists only in-frame clones, some missing. This sample has roughly 120,000 clones; 85% to 90% occur once, and the top ten carry about 6.1%. Sequencing was done on a sample of peripheral blood. These receptors were obtained from a woman aged 55-69 years with COVID-19, enrolled during active disease. Both conserved end residues are part of each CDR3. The D gene is left open where the match is weak. Only part of the rows carry a size: once, few, many, or a class if the clone is expanded.

j_gene: TRBJ2-5
v_gene: TRBV7-2
abundance: NA
d_gene: TRBD2
CDR3nt: TGTGCCAGCAGCTTAAGCGGGGGGGCGCCGGAGACCCAGTACTTC
CDR3aa: CASSLSGGAPETQYF

j_gene: TRBJ2-6
v_gene: TRBV19
abundance: NA
d_gene: TRBD1
CDR3nt: TGTGCCAGTAGTATAGCCTGGGACAGGGTAGGTGGGGCCAACGTCCTGACTTTC
CDR3aa: CASSIAWDRVGGANVLTF

j_gene: TRBJ2-3
v_gene: TRBV9
abundance: NA
d_gene: TRBD2
CDR3nt: TGTGCCAGCAGCTTTGGACTAGCAGATACGCAGTATTTT
CDR3aa: CASSFGLADTQYF

j_gene: TRBJ1-1
v_gene: TRBV6-6
abundance: NA
d_gene: TRBD1
CDR3nt: TGTGCCAGCAGTCCACCTGGGACAGTGAACACTGAAGCTTTCTTT
CDR3aa: CASSPPGTVNTEAFF

j_gene: TRBJ1-2
v_gene: TRBV5-4
abundance: NA
d_gene: TRBD1
CDR3nt: TGTGCCAGCAGCAAGACAGGGATCTATGGCTACACCTTC
CDR3aa: CASSKTGIYGYTF

j_gene: TRBJ1-1
v_gene: TRBV7-9
abundance: NA
d_gene: NA
CDR3nt: TGTGCCAGCAGCTTAGGAGCCGGGACACTGAACACTGAAGCTTTCTTT
CDR3aa: CASSLGAGTLNTEAFF

j_gene: TRBJ1-5
v_gene: TRBV30
abundance: NA
d_gene: NA
CDR3nt: TGTGCCTGGAGTGGTACAGATGATCAGCCCCAGCATTTT
CDR3aa: CAWSGTDDQPQHF

j_gene: TRBJ2-5
v_gene: TRBV3-1/TRBV3-2
abundance: NA
d_gene: NA
CDR3nt: TGTGCCAGCAGCCAAGATCGAGACTACCCCCGGGAGACCCAGTACTTC
CDR3aa: CASSQDRDYPRETQYF

j_gene: TRBJ2-7
v_gene: TRBV7-9
abundance: NA
d_gene: NA
CDR3nt: TGTGCCAGCAGACCACTCGGCTACGAGCAGTACTTC
CDR3aa: CASRPLGYEQYF

j_gene: TRBJ1-2
v_gene: TRBV9
abundance: NA
d_gene: NA
CDR3nt: TGTGCCAGCAGCGGCCAGGGCTCTAACTATGGCTACACCTTC
CDR3aa: CASSGQGSNYGYTF

j_gene: TRBJ2-1
v_gene: TRBV10-3
abundance: NA
d_gene: TRBD2
CDR3nt: TGTGCCACCTCGACTAGCGGGGGAGAAAATGAGCAGTTCTTC
CDR3aa: CATSTSGGENEQFF

j_gene: TRBJ1-1
v_gene: TRBV5-1
abundance: few
d_gene: NA
CDR3nt: TGCGCCAGCAGCCGGAGTGGGAACACTGAAGCTTTCTTT
CDR3aa: CASSRSGNTEAFF

j_gene: TRBJ1-6
v_gene: TRBV6-2/TRBV6-3
abundance: few
d_gene: NA
CDR3nt: TGTGCCAGCAGTTCCACCGGGACAATCGGAGATTCACCCCTCCACTTT
CDR3aa: CASSSTGTIGDSPLHF

j_gene: TRBJ1-5
v_gene: TRBV10-2
abundance: NA
d_gene: NA
CDR3nt: TGCGCCAGCAACACTACGGCTAGCAATCAGCCCCAGCATTTT
CDR3aa: CASNTTASNQPQHF

j_gene: TRBJ1-3
v_gene: TRBV5-4
abundance: NA
d_gene: TRBD1
CDR3nt: TGTGCCAGCAGCGGGACAGGGGGCCTCTCTGGAAACACCATATATTTT
CDR3aa: CASSGTGGLSGNTIYF

j_gene: TRBJ2-3
v_gene: TRBV11-3
abundance: NA
d_gene: TRBD2
CDR3nt: TGTGCCAGCAGCTTCCAGCGGGGGGGCATTCTAGATACGCAGTATTTT
CDR3aa: CASSFQRGGILDTQYF

j_gene: TRBJ1-2
v_gene: TRBV19
abundance: NA
d_gene: NA
CDR3nt: TGTGCCAGTACCCAGTCGGGGATCCCCTACTATGGCTACACCTTC
CDR3aa: CASTQSGIPYYGYTF

j_gene: TRBJ2-3
v_gene: TRBV6-2/TRBV6-3
abundance: NA
d_gene: NA
CDR3nt: TGTGCCAGCAGTTACGAACTAGCAGGGGATACGCAGTATTTT
CDR3aa: CASSYELAGDTQYF

j_gene: TRBJ1-2
v_gene: TRBV7-2
abundance: NA
d_gene: NA
CDR3nt: TGTGCCAGCAGCTCTACAGCTAACTATGGCTACACCTTC
CDR3aa: CASSSTANYGYTF

j_gene: TRBJ2-2
v_gene: TRBV5-1
abundance: NA
d_gene: NA
CDR3nt: TGCGCCAGCAGCTTGGCCGTGACAGAGACCGGGGAGCTGTTTTTT
CDR3aa: CASSLAVTETGELFF

j_gene: TRBJ2-1
v_gene: TRBV11-2
abundance: once
d_gene: NA
CDR3nt: TGTGCCAGCAGCTTAGACAGAAGTTCGCAGTTCTTC
CDR3aa: CASSLDRSSQFF

j_gene: TRBJ1-2
v_gene: TRBV5-1
abundance: few
d_gene: NA
CDR3nt: TGCGCCAGCAGCTTGACTGACTATGGCTACACCTTC
CDR3aa: CASSLTDYGYTF

j_gene: TRBJ1-1
v_gene: TRBV5-1
abundance: NA
d_gene: TRBD1
CDR3nt: TGCGCCAGCAGCTTGGATACCGTCCCTGGACAGGTAATAATGAACACTGAAGCTTTCTTT
CDR3aa: CASSLDTVPGQVIMNTEAFF

j_gene: TRBJ2-1
v_gene: TRBV10-3
abundance: NA
d_gene: TRBD2
CDR3nt: TGTGCCATCAGTTACCGGGGGGGCTCCTACAATGAGCAGTTCTTC
CDR3aa: CAISYRGGSYNEQFF

j_gene: TRBJ2-7
v_gene: TRBV19
abundance: few
d_gene: TRBD1
CDR3nt: TGTGCCACCTCGGACAGGGGCGTCCGAAGCTCCTACGAGCAGTACTTC
CDR3aa: CATSDRGVRSSYEQYF

j_gene: TRBJ1-2
v_gene: TRBV29-1
abundance: NA
d_gene: NA
CDR3nt: TGCAGCGCCGAGGGCCCTAGGAGGGAGGACTATGGCTACACCTTC
CDR3aa: CSAEGPRREDYGYTF

j_gene: TRBJ2-7
v_gene: TRBV18
abundance: NA
d_gene: TRBD1
CDR3nt: TGTGCCAGCTCACCGAGTACAGGGGGCGCCGGCTACGAGCAGTACTTC
CDR3aa: CASSPSTGGAGYEQYF

j_gene: TRBJ2-3
v_gene: TRBV27
abundance: NA
d_gene: TRBD1
CDR3nt: TGTGCCAGCAGTACTAGGACAGGGGACACAGATACGCAGTATTTT
CDR3aa: CASSTRTGDTDTQYF

j_gene: TRBJ1-1
v_gene: TRBV3-1/TRBV3-2
abundance: NA
d_gene: TRBD1
CDR3nt: TGTGCCAGCAGCCCAGGGGGCATTTACGAAGCTTTCTTT
CDR3aa: CASSPGGIYEAFF

j_gene: TRBJ1-2
v_gene: TRBV3-1/TRBV3-2
abundance: few
d_gene: NA
CDR3nt: TGTGCCAGCAGCCAAGATCTGCAGGGTGGTGGCTACACCTTC
CDR3aa: CASSQDLQGGGYTF

j_gene: TRBJ1-6
v_gene: TRBV6-5
abundance: NA
d_gene: NA
CDR3nt: TGTGCCAGCAGCGCGATGGGGGGTAGTAATTCACCCCTCCACTTT
CDR3aa: CASSAMGGSNSPLHF

j_gene: TRBJ2-5
v_gene: TRBV6-1
abundance: NA
d_gene: TRBD1
CDR3nt: TGTGCCAGCAGTGAGACAGGGGAGACCCAGTACTTC
CDR3aa: CASSETGETQYF

j_gene: TRBJ1-5
v_gene: TRBV27
abundance: NA
d_gene: NA
CDR3nt: TGTGCCAGCAGTTTACGAAGTGTGAGAGGCAGCAATCAGCCCCAGCATTTT
CDR3aa: CASSLRSVRGSNQPQHF

j_gene: TRBJ2-2
v_gene: TRBV15
abundance: NA
d_gene: TRBD1
CDR3nt: TGTGCCACCAGCAGCGACAGGGACACCGGGGAGCTGTTTTTT
CDR3aa: CATSSDRDTGELFF

j_gene: TRBJ1-4
v_gene: TRBV6-6
abundance: NA
d_gene: TRBD1
CDR3nt: TGTGCCAGCAGTCAGGGGACAGGGGGTTACTTAGCAACTAATGAAAAACTGTTTTTT
CDR3aa: CASSQGTGGYLATNEKLFF